This TCR beta chain was found in a study of blood T cell repertoires in COVID-19. Study in general: COVID-19 samples collected from the United States, Italy and Spain covered acute and convalescent phases. T cells, B-cell-depleted T cells, or PBMCs supplied cDNA or gDNA.

Per the original methods: Researchers report that nucleated cell counts were estimated from reference gene primer amplification. Profiled with immunoSEQ multiplex PCR; TCRdb holds only in-frame clones, not every one. V and J calls and clone size are given by that table; D and trimming were obtained from the DNA. The repertoire holds more than 140,000 clones, with around 84% as singletons. Losses at the gene ends were 3 bases for V and 6 bases for J; bases not matched to a gene: 9. Germline V gene sequence: CDR1 KGHDR, CDR2 SFDVKD. There are 17 residues in the CDR3. This TCR was recovered from a woman aged 55-75 years with acute or convalescent COVID-19. The sequencing input was peripheral blood. V gene TRBV24-1 combines with J gene TRBJ2-2, with 10 bases lining up with TRBD2. The CDR3 loop reads CATSDVILAGPPGELFF. The CDR3 bases are TGTGCCACCAGTGATGTTATACTAGCGGGGCCCCCCGGGGAGCTGTTTTTT.